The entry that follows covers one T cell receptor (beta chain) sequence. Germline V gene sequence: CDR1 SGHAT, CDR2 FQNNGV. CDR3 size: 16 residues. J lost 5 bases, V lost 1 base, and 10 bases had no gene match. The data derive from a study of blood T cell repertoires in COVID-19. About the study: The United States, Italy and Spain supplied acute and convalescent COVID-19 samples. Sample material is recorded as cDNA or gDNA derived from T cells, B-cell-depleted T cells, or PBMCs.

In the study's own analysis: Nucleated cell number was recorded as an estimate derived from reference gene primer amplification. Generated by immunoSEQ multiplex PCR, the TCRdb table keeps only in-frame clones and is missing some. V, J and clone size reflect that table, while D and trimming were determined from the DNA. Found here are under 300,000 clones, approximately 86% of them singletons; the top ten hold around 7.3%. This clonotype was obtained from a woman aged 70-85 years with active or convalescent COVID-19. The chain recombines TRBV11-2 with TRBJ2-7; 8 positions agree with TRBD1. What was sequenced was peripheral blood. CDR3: CASSLVSGRGHHEQYF. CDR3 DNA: TGTGCCAGCAGCTTAGTGTCGGGCAGGGGGCACCACGAGCAGTACTTC.